This passage covers 2 T cell receptor beta chains from one sample sequenced in a study of T cell clones after liver transplantation. Here immunoSEQ multiplex PCR was the method, and the copy in TCRdb shows in-frame clones only, minus some. There are 12,000 to 15,000 clones in the sample; nearly 95% occur only once, and approximately 48% lies in the top ten. The sequenced sample was CD8+ T cells from blood, obtained before liver transplant. Every receptor here comes from a human donor who received a liver transplant.

The chain has TRBV15 and TRBJ1-2, with unresolved D. Deletions cut 0 bases from V and 8 bases from J, with 13 bases between. This CDR3 has 14 amino acids. CDR1 is LNHNV and CDR2 is YYDKDF in the germline V gene (reference sequence). The CDR3 sequence is CATSRDIVYLGYTF. The CDR3 nucleotides are TGTGCCACCAGCAGAGATATAGTGTACTTGGGCTACACCTTC.

The chain uses TRBV6-5 and TRBJ1-1; D gene ambiguous. Germline V gene data show CDR1 as MNHEY and CDR2 as SVGAGI. Trimming cost V 4 bases and J 0 bases, with 6 bases left between them. The CDR3 has 13 amino acids. CDR3 residues: CASSSTLNTEAFF. CDR3 sequence (DNA): TGTGCCAGCAGTTCGACACTGAACACTGAAGCTTTCTTT.